The sample holds one count of the clone carrying this T cell receptor beta chain. The TCR beta profiling, which covered VDJ combination and CDR3 sequence, was carried out using genomic DNA as the template. TCRdb re-derived calls from the reads in MiXCR, one entry per CDR3 protein. This table has hundreds of thousands of distinct CDR3 sequences, 60% to 80% appearing once. The data were obtained in a study of CD8+CD57+ T cells in acquired aplastic anemia. Germline V lookup: CDR1 MNHNY, CDR2 SVGAGI (reference sequence). J was trimmed by 3 bases and V by 8 bases; bases with no gene match: 10. The CDR3 totals 14 residues.

This clonotype originated in a human donor in good health, serving as a control. The chain is built from TRBV6-6 and TRBJ2-7, with 7 bases that match TRBD1. The source material was sorted CD4+, CD8+, or CD8+CD57+ T cells (not recorded which) from PBMCs. CDR3 coding DNA: TGTGCCAGCCTAGACAGGGAGTCCCTCTACGAGCAGTACTTC. Protein product: CASLDRESLYEQYF.